This entry features one T cell receptor beta chain sequence. The antigen is unknown. These data originate in a study of cytomegalovirus exposure and HLA in healthy donors. Looked up from germline, CDR1 is MNHNS and CDR2 is SASEGT. The CDR3 extends over 15 amino acids. Germline trimming cut 6 bases from V and 3 bases from J; bases unmatched to any gene: 4. The PCR employed 60 Vbeta primers together with 13 Jbeta primers. TCRdb's copy holds only in-frame clones and misses some; the assay was immunoSEQ multiplex PCR. The sample yields 150,000 or so clones, 64% seen once. Study-wide findings and caveats: Later analysis found that TCR beta chains associated with HLA were more clonally expanded than other, equally common chains. Later on, an analysis showed TCR association rates differing by HLA locus, with DRB1 the most and HLA-C the fewest. Donors belonging to an Asian-associated ancestry cluster reportedly showed fewer N-insertions in productive TCRs than the roughly 700-donor mean, according to what a later analysis found.

This clonotype was sampled from a woman aged 25 to 45 in good health and CMV-seropositive. This sequence joins TRBV6-1 and TRBJ1-6; 8 bases are shared with TRBD1. The source material was PBMCs. CDR3 sequence: CASREQGDYNSPLHF. The CDR3 bases are TGTGCCAGCAGGGAACAGGGGGACTATAATTCACCCCTCCACTTT.